The rows below give T cell receptor beta chains drawn from one sample of a study of blood T cell repertoires in COVID-19. Produced via immunoSEQ multiplex PCR; TCRdb's table is partial and in-frame only. The table shows tens of thousands of clones, with around four fifths occurring only once. Sequencing used peripheral blood. These receptors all stem from a man aged 65 to 85 with acute or convalescent COVID-19. The CDR3 runs from the conserved cysteine through the conserved F or W. D genes are given only for firm matches. Clone size is shown for a subset of rows, as once, few, many or a class of expanded clone.

. TRBJ2-2 TRBD2 TRBV27 CASSSLTSGKRGAGELFF TGTGCCAGCAGTTCTCTGACTAGCGGGAAGAGAGGGGCCGGGGAGCTGTTTTTT
. TRBJ1-1 . TRBV29-1 CSVVAGAGEAFF TGCAGCGTTGTGGCGGGGGCGGGGGAAGCTTTCTTT
. TRBJ2-1 TRBD2 TRBV7-9 CASSESAGGNEQFF TGTGCCAGCAGCGAAAGTGCGGGGGGGAATGAGCAGTTCTTC
. TRBJ2-5 . TRBV28 CAESDSLQETQYF TGTGCCGAATCCGACAGCCTACAAGAGACCCAGTACTTC
. TRBJ1-4 TRBD1 TRBV11-2 CASSRDRDEKLFF TGTGCCAGCAGCCGCGACAGGGATGAAAAACTGTTTTTT
. TRBJ1-6 . TRBV30 CAGHAVSPPSIHF TGTGCCGGACACGCGGTTTCCCCACCCTCAATCCACTTT
few TRBJ1-1 TRBD1 TRBV5-4 CASSLGTGAATEAFF TGTGCCAGCAGCTTGGGGACAGGGGCTGCCACTGAAGCTTTCTTT
. TRBJ2-4 . TRBV7-9 CASSLGGAKNIQYF TGTGCCAGCAGCTTGGGAGGAGCCAAAAACATTCAGTACTTC
. TRBJ2-5 TRBD1 TRBV19 CASSIGETGLAETQYF TGTGCCAGTAGTATTGGCGAGACAGGGCTTGCGGAGACCCAGTACTTC
. TRBJ1-6 . TRBV18 CASSPPQGGSPLHF TGTGCCAGCTCACCACCCCAGGGAGGGTCACCCCTCCACTTT
. TRBJ1-2 TRBD1 TRBV6-5 CASSPNRGSYGYTF TGTGCCAGCAGTCCCAACAGGGGGAGCTATGGCTACACCTTC
. TRBJ2-2 TRBD1 TRBV2 CASRDQGAVTGELFF TGTGCCAGCAGGGACCAGGGGGCTGTGACCGGGGAGCTGTTTTTT
. TRBJ1-1 . TRBV7-9 CASSLQASDTEAFF TGTGCCAGCAGCTTACAGGCCTCTGACACTGAAGCTTTCTTT
. TRBJ2-7 TRBD1 TRBV27 CASSGQGEYEQYF TGTGCCAGCAGTGGACAGGGGGAGTACGAGCAGTACTTC
. TRBJ1-4 . TRBV27 CASSLGGGEKLFF TGTGCCAGCAGTTTGGGGGGAGGGGAAAAACTGTTTTTT
. TRBJ2-5 . TRBV5-1 CASSLDVGAGETQYF TGCGCCAGCAGCTTGGACGTGGGCGCGGGAGAGACCCAGTACTTC
. TRBJ1-4 . TRBV11-2 CASSLFLTTRQLFF TGTGCCAGCAGCTTATTTTTGACGACACGGCAACTGTTTTTT
once TRBJ1-4 . TRBV30 CAWSPFDGDFATNEKLFF TGTGCCTGGAGTCCATTTGACGGAGACTTTGCAACTAATGAAAAACTGTTTTTT
. TRBJ1-2 TRBD1 TRBV4-1 CASSQEGRGRLGETF TGCGCCAGCAGCCAAGAAGGCAGGGGGCGGCTTGGGGAGACCTTC
. TRBJ1-1 . TRBV12-5 CASGLEQNTEAFF TGTGCTAGTGGTTTGGAGCAGAACACTGAAGCTTTCTTT
. TRBJ2-7 . TRBV27 CATSRESEQYF TGTGCCACAAGCAGGGAATCCGAGCAGTACTTC
once TRBJ1-4 . TRBV27 CASSLVREEKLFF TGTGCCAGCAGTTTGGTCAGGGAAGAAAAACTGTTTTTT
. TRBJ2-1 TRBD2 TRBV11-3 CASSLGLAEYNEQFF TGTGCCAGCAGCTTAGGGCTAGCGGAGTACAATGAGCAGTTCTTC
. TRBJ1-1 TRBD1 TRBV6-1 CASGPNRGHAFF TGTGCCAGCGGCCCCAACAGGGGGCATGCTTTCTTT
. TRBJ1-1 TRBD1 TRBV5-1 CASSLQGTEAFF TGCGCCAGCAGCTTACAGGGGACTGAAGCTTTCTTT
. TRBJ2-7 TRBD1 TRBV10-3 CAISDVDRENSYEQYF TGTGCCATCAGTGACGTTGACAGGGAAAATTCCTACGAGCAGTACTTC
. TRBJ2-7 . TRBV6-2/TRBV6-3 CASSRGLIAGEQYF TGTGCCAGCAGCCGCGGTTTAATTGCGGGGGAGCAGTACTTC
. TRBJ2-5 TRBD1 TRBV5-4 CASSRITGTGEETQYF TGTGCCAGCAGCCGTATAACCGGGACAGGGGAAGAGACCCAGTACTTC
. TRBJ2-7 TRBD1 TRBV15 CATRRTGASYEQYF TGTGCCACCAGAAGGACAGGGGCTTCATACGAGCAGTACTTC
. TRBJ1-2 . TRBV6-6 CASSYSRVDGYTF TGTGCCAGCAGTTACTCGAGAGTAGATGGCTACACCTTC
. TRBJ2-1 TRBD1 TRBV6-6 CASSYSGQGTNEQFF TGTGCCAGCAGTTACTCCGGACAGGGGACGAATGAGCAGTTCTTC
. TRBJ1-4 . TRBV6-1 CASSESGSTTNEKLFF TGTGCCAGCAGTGAAAGCGGCAGCACAACTAATGAAAAACTGTTTTTT
. TRBJ2-3 TRBD2 TRBV5-1 CASSTLAGVSDTQYF TGCGCCAGCTCTACTCTGGCGGGGGTTTCAGATACGCAGTATTTT
many TRBJ1-1 . TRBV6-2/TRBV6-3 CASSYSHRATEAFF TGTGCCAGCAGTTACTCACACAGGGCCACTGAAGCTTTCTTT
. TRBJ2-3 . TRBV24-1 CATSALGSISGDTQYF TGTGCCACCAGTGCTCTCGGAAGTATCTCAGGTGATACGCAGTATTTT
. TRBJ2-4 TRBD2 TRBV25-1 CASTSGGGDIQYF TGTGCCAGCACTAGCGGTGGGGGGGACATTCAGTACTTC
. TRBJ1-4 . TRBV4-3 CASSQESSSTNEKLFF TGCGCCAGCAGCCAAGAATCGTCCTCAACTAATGAAAAACTGTTTTTT
. TRBJ2-5 . TRBV5-4 CASSFVADQETQYF TGTGCCAGCAGCTTTGTGGCGGACCAAGAGACCCAGTACTTC
few TRBJ1-2 TRBD1 TRBV3-1/TRBV3-2 CASSQDRGTRGYTF TGTGCCAGCAGCCAGGACAGGGGAACGAGAGGCTACACCTTC
. TRBJ1-5 . TRBV12-3/TRBV12-4 CASSSAGHQPQHF TGTGCCAGCAGTTCGGCGGGGCATCAGCCCCAGCATTTT
. TRBJ2-6 . TRBV7-2 CASSWTGGTAPSGANVLTF TGTGCCAGCAGCTGGACTGGGGGGACAGCCCCCTCTGGGGCCAACGTCCTGACTTTC
. TRBJ2-5 . TRBV5-1 CASRGSGETQYF TGCGCCAGCCGGGGCAGCGGGGAGACCCAGTACTTC
. TRBJ2-1 TRBD1 TRBV18 CASSPLGQGSNEQFF TGTGCCAGCTCACCACTTGGACAGGGGAGCAATGAGCAGTTCTTC
once TRBJ1-2 . TRBV7-3 CASSFNSPSGTPEGYTF TGTGCCAGCAGCTTCAACTCCCCTTCCGGGACACCGGAGGGCTACACCTTC
. TRBJ1-3 . TRBV6-5 CASSPQNSGNTIYF TGTGCCAGCAGTCCTCAGAACTCTGGAAACACCATATATTTT
. TRBJ1-1 . TRBV4-2 CASSPTYSGRGEAFF TGTGCCAGCAGCCCAACTTATTCCGGACGGGGTGAAGCTTTCTTT
. TRBJ1-2 . TRBV18 CASSYEGEGYGYTF TGTGCCAGCTCATATGAAGGGGAAGGCTATGGCTACACCTTC
few TRBJ1-1 . TRBV28 CASSAWGVGTEAFF TGTGCCAGCAGCGCGTGGGGGGTTGGCACTGAAGCTTTCTTT
. TRBJ2-2 . TRBV6-2/TRBV6-3 CASSYLRGYVGELFF TGTGCCAGCAGTTACTTGCGAGGCTACGTCGGGGAGCTGTTTTTT
. TRBJ2-7 TRBD2 TRBV2 CASGVGGSSDEQYF TGTGCCAGCGGGGTAGGCGGGAGCTCTGACGAGCAGTACTTC
. TRBJ1-1 . TRBV5-1 CASSSNYRTKNTEAFF TGCGCCAGCAGTTCAAATTACAGGACGAAGAACACTGAAGCTTTCTTT
many TRBJ1-2 TRBD1 TRBV5-6 CASSFIGGGYGYTF TGTGCCAGCAGCTTCATAGGGGGCGGATATGGCTACACCTTC
. TRBJ1-2 TRBD1 TRBV27 CASSSRGTGNYGYTF TGTGCCAGCAGTTCACGGGGGACAGGGAACTATGGCTACACCTTC
. TRBJ2-2 . TRBV3-1/TRBV3-2 CASSQVSYGELFF TGTGCCAGCAGCCAAGTTTCCTACGGGGAGCTGTTTTTT
. TRBJ2-3 . TRBV5-1 CASSLGRPEDTQYF TGCGCCAGCAGCTTGGGGCGGCCCGAAGATACGCAGTATTTT